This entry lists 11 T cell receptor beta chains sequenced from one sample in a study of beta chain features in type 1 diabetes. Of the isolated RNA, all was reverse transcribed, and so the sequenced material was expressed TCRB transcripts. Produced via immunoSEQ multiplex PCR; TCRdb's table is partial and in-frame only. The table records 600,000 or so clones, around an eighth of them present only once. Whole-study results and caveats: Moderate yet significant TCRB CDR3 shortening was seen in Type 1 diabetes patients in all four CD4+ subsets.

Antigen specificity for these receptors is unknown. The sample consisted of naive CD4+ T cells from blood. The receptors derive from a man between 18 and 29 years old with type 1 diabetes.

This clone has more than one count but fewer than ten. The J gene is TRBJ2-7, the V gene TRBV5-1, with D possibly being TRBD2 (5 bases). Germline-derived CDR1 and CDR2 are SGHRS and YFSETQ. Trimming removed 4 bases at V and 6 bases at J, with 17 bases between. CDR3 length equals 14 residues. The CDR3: CASSLGRERAEQYF. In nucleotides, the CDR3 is TGCGCCAGCAGCCTCGGCCGGGAAAGAGCCGAGCAGTACTTC.

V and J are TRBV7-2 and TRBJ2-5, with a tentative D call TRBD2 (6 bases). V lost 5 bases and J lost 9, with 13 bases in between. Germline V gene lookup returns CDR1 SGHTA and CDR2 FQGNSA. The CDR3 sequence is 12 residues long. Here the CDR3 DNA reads TGTGCCAGCAGCCCCAACCGGGAGTCCCAGTACTTC. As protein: CASSPNRESQYF.

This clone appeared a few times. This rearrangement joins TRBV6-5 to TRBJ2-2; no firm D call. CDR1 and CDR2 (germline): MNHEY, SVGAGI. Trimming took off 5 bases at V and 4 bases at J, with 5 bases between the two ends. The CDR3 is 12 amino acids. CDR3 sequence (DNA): TGTGCCAGCAGTACAAGCACCGGGGAGCTGTTTTTT. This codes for CASSTSTGELFF.

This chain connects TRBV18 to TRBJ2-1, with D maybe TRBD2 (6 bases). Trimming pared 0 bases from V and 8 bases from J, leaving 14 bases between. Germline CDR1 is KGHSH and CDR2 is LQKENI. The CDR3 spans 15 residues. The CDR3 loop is CASSPPSRWGDEQFF. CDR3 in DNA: TGTGCCAGCTCACCACCGAGTCGCTGGGGGGATGAGCAGTTCTTC.

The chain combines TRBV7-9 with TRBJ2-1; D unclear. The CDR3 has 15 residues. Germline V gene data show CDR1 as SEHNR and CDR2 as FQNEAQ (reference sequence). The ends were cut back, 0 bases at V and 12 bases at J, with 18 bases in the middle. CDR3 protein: CASSLAGKPQDWQFF. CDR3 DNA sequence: TGTGCCAGCAGCTTAGCGGGGAAGCCCCAGGATTGGCAGTTCTTC.

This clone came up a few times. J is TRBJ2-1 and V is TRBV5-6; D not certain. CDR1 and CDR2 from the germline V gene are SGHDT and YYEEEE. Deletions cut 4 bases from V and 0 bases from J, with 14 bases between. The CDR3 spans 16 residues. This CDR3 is CASSRLSGVSYNEQFF. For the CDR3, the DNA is TGTGCCAGCAGCCGCCTTTCGGGTGTCTCCTACAATGAGCAGTTCTTC.

CDR3 DNA: TGTGCCAGCAGCACAGGACAGGGGAACACTGAAGCTTTCTTT. It yields the protein CASSTGQGNTEAFF. This chain joins TRBV7-9 and TRBJ1-1; TRBD1 aligns across 8 bases. The CDR3 consists of 14 residues. Germline V gives CDR1 SEHNR, CDR2 FQNEAQ (reference sequence). V lost 5 bases to trimming and J lost 1 base; unmatched junction nucleotides: 3.

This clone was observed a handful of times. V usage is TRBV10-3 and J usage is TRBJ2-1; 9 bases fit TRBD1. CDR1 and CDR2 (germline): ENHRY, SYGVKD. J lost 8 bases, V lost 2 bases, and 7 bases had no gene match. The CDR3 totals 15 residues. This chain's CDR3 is CAISEAPGQGDEQFF. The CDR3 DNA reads TGTGCCATCAGTGAGGCCCCGGGACAGGGCGATGAGCAGTTCTTC.

The CDR3 DNA is TGTGCCAGCAGTTTATACTGGGCGGACGGGCACTACGAGCAGTACTTC. It is translated as CASSLYWADGHYEQYF. The chain is built from TRBV6-5 and TRBJ2-7; D is ambiguous. The germline V and J ends were trimmed by 4 bases and 3 bases, with 19 bases remaining between them. This CDR3 contains 16 residues. Germline CDR1 and CDR2: MNHEY and SVGAGI.

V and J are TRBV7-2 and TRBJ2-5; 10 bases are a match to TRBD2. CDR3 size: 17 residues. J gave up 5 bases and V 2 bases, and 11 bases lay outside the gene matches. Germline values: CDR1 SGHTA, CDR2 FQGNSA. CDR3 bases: TGTGCCAGCAGCTTACGGCCCTCCAAGCGGGAGGGGGAGACCCAGTACTTC. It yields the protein CASSLRPSKREGETQYF. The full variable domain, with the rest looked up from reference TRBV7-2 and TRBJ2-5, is GAGVSQSPSNKVTEKGKDVELRCDPISGHTALYWYRQSLGQGLEFLIYFQGNSAPDKSGLPSDRFSAERTGGSVSTLTIQRTQQEDSAVYLCASSLRPSKREGETQYFGPGTRLLVL.

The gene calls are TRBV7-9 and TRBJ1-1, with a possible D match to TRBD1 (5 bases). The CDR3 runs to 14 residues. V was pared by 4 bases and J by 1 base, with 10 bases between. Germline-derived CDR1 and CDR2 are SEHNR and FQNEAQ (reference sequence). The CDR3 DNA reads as TGTGCCAGCAGCTGGCAGGGTCGGAACACTGAAGCTTTCTTT. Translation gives CASSWQGRNTEAFF.